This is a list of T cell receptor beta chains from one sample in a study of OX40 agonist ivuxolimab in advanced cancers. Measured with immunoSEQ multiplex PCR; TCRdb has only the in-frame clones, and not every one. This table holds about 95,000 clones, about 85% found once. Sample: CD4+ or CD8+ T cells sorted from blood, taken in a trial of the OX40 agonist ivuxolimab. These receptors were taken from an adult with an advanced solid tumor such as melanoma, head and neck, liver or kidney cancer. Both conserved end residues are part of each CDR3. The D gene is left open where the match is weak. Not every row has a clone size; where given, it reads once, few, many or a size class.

cdr3_aa: CAWRVLGNQPQHF
cdr3_nt: TGTGCCTGGAGGGTGTTGGGCAATCAGCCCCAGCATTTT
cdr3_length: 13
v_call: TRBV30
j_call: TRBJ1-5
d_call: NA
clone_size: NA

cdr3_aa: CAWENREADTQYF
cdr3_nt: TGTGCCTGGGAAAACAGGGAGGCAGATACGCAGTATTTT
cdr3_length: 13
v_call: TRBV30
j_call: TRBJ2-3
d_call: NA
clone_size: NA

cdr3_aa: CASKGAFIDTQYF
cdr3_nt: TGTGCCAGTAAGGGGGCTTTCATAGATACGCAGTATTTT
cdr3_length: 13
v_call: TRBV6-1
j_call: TRBJ2-3
d_call: TRBD1
clone_size: NA

cdr3_aa: CASTQSGKYEQFF
cdr3_nt: TGTGCCAGCACCCAATCGGGGAAATATGAGCAGTTCTTC
cdr3_length: 13
v_call: TRBV5-4
j_call: TRBJ2-1
d_call: NA
clone_size: NA

cdr3_aa: CASSNSGETQYF
cdr3_nt: TGCGCCAGCAGTAACAGCGGTGAGACCCAGTACTTC
cdr3_length: 12
v_call: TRBV10-1
j_call: TRBJ2-5
d_call: NA
clone_size: NA

cdr3_aa: CASSPRGGGANYGYTF
cdr3_nt: TGTGCCAGCAGCCCCCGGGGCGGCGGGGCTAACTATGGCTACACCTTC
cdr3_length: 16
v_call: TRBV7-2
j_call: TRBJ1-2
d_call: NA
clone_size: NA

cdr3_aa: CASSQQRNTEAFF
cdr3_nt: TGTGCCAGCAGCCAACAGCGCAACACTGAAGCTTTCTTT
cdr3_length: 13
v_call: TRBV11-3
j_call: TRBJ1-1
d_call: NA
clone_size: NA

cdr3_aa: CASSMGTGTYEQYF
cdr3_nt: TGTGCCAGTAGTATGGGGACAGGGACCTACGAGCAGTACTTC
cdr3_length: 14
v_call: TRBV19
j_call: TRBJ2-7
d_call: TRBD1
clone_size: NA

cdr3_aa: CASSHWTSGKNTGELFF
cdr3_nt: TGCGCCAGCAGTCACTGGACTAGCGGGAAGAACACCGGGGAGCTGTTTTTT
cdr3_length: 17
v_call: TRBV23-1
j_call: TRBJ2-2
d_call: TRBD2
clone_size: once

cdr3_aa: CASSKGYRGRGPSGNTIYF
cdr3_nt: TGTGCCAGCAGCAAGGGATATAGGGGAAGAGGTCCTTCTGGAAACACCATATATTTT
cdr3_length: 19
v_call: TRBV21-1
j_call: TRBJ1-3
d_call: NA
clone_size: NA

cdr3_aa: CARFKNREQYF
cdr3_nt: TGCGCCAGGTTCAAAAACAGGGAGCAGTACTTC
cdr3_length: 11
v_call: TRBV5-1
j_call: TRBJ2-7
d_call: NA
clone_size: NA

cdr3_aa: CAWSRLQGAGSPLHF
cdr3_nt: TGTGCCTGGAGTCGTTTACAGGGGGCCGGCTCACCCCTCCACTTT
cdr3_length: 15
v_call: TRBV30
j_call: TRBJ1-6
d_call: TRBD1
clone_size: NA

cdr3_aa: CASSLYGGASYEQYF
cdr3_nt: TGCGCCAGCAGCTTGTACGGGGGAGCCTCCTACGAGCAGTACTTC
cdr3_length: 15
v_call: TRBV5-1
j_call: TRBJ2-7
d_call: NA
clone_size: NA

cdr3_aa: CASSFSAGGKETQYF
cdr3_nt: TGTGCCAGCAGCTTTTCTGCGGGAGGGAAAGAGACCCAGTACTTC
cdr3_length: 15
v_call: TRBV5-4
j_call: TRBJ2-5
d_call: TRBD2
clone_size: NA

cdr3_aa: CASSPDYLSTDTQYF
cdr3_nt: TGTGCCAGCAGTCCGGACTACTTGAGCACAGATACGCAGTATTTT
cdr3_length: 15
v_call: TRBV7-2
j_call: TRBJ2-3
d_call: NA
clone_size: NA

cdr3_aa: CASSMVAGGLNTGELFF
cdr3_nt: TGTGCCAGTAGTATGGTAGCGGGAGGTCTTAACACCGGGGAGCTGTTTTTT
cdr3_length: 17
v_call: TRBV19
j_call: TRBJ2-2
d_call: TRBD2
clone_size: NA